This T cell receptor (beta chain) was recorded in a study of shared clonotypes between healthy human individuals. This CDR3 region has 16 residues. V lost 0 bases and J lost 0; bases outside the gene matches: 4. Germline V gene lookup returns CDR1 SGHRS and CDR2 YFSETQ. The repertoire was sequenced with immunoSEQ multiplex PCR; TCRdb's copy has only in-frame clones and lacks some. The table has 2 million to 3 million clones, approximately 94% seen once. This clone is a singleton in its sample. What it binds is not known. Study-level results: Rarefaction showed sorted-subset sequencing was incomplete despite large depth. Generally, estimated richness proved larger in naive subsets than it did in memory subsets.

V usage is TRBV5-1 and J usage is TRBJ1-1; 8 bases agree with TRBD1. This receptor was obtained from a man between 18 and 29 years old in good health. Some clones in this sample may be carry-over from other donors' samples. The source material was naive CD4+ T cells from PBMCs. This sample's subset: CD45RA+ positively selected. The DNA for the CDR3 is TGCGCCAGCAGCTTGGGACAGGGGTTCATGAACACTGAAGCTTTCTTT. Amino acids: CASSLGQGFMNTEAFF.